This section outlines one T cell receptor (beta chain) sequence together with its context. This entry belongs to a study of T cell responses to AZD1222 COVID-19 vaccine. Germline values: CDR1 SNHLY, CDR2 FYNNEI. V lost 4 bases and J lost 3, with 13 bases in between. The CDR3 is 15 residues long. Sequenced by immunoSEQ multiplex PCR; TCRdb stores in-frame clones only, minus some. This sample carries roughly 42,000 clones, roughly 85% of them seen once, and the ten largest clones take 26%. This clonotype was obtained from an adult who received the MenACWY meningococcal vaccine as a control. This sequence joins TRBV2 and TRBJ1-5, with D hard to call. The material sequenced was peripheral blood, taken 28 days after the second dose of the MenACWY control vaccine. The CDR3 DNA sequence: TGTGCCAGCAGTGGGGAAGGACGGTACAATCAGCCCCAGCATTTT. Translated: CASSGEGRYNQPQHF.